One sample yielded the 21 T cell receptor beta chains listed below, sequenced in a study of T cells in Graves' hyperthyroidism and ophthalmopathy. TCR beta CDR3 region amplification was performed from RNA transcripts. A first-round RT-PCR of the TCR CDR3 used the HTBI primer set. TCRdb re-derived calls from the multiplex PCR reads in MiXCR, one entry per CDR3 protein. The sample has some 270,000 distinct CDR3 sequences; approximately 24% are singletons. Sequencing was carried out using blood. These receptors were collected from a woman between 40 and 50 years old with Graves' ophthalmopathy.

There are many counts of this clonotype. The chain recombines TRBV2 with TRBJ2-5; 7 bases fit TRBD2. This CDR3 contains 14 residues. The V gene's germline CDR1 is SNHLY and CDR2 FYNNEI. V lost 0 bases and J lost 7; bases outside the gene matches: 5. CDR3 DNA sequence: TGTGCCAGCAGTGAAGCCCGAGGGAGGGGGACCCAGTACTTC. Its protein product is CASSEARGRGTQYF.

Many counts were recorded for this clonotype. The genes are TRBV7-8 and TRBJ2-3; 14 nucleotides match TRBD2. Per germline, CDR1 SGHVS and CDR2 FQNEAQ. The CDR3 runs to 17 residues. Losses at the gene ends were 1 base for V and 5 bases for J; bases not matched to a gene: 5. CDR3 region: CASSLDYGLAGGDTQYF. Here the CDR3 DNA reads TGTGCCAGCAGCTTAGATTACGGACTAGCGGGAGGAGATACGCAGTATTTT.

The CDR3 DNA is TGCGCCAGCAGCCCGCACCCAGCGGGAGACATCCACGAGCAGTACTTC. This gives the protein CASSPHPAGDIHEQYF. The chain uses TRBV4-1 and TRBJ2-7; 8 bases align to TRBD2. V dropped 4 bases and J dropped 5; count of bases not matched to a gene: 13. Germline CDR1 is MGHRA and CDR2 is YSYEKL. The CDR3 loop spans 16 amino acids.

This clonotype was counted ten times or more. This sequence joins TRBV10-3 and TRBJ2-7; 13 nucleotides match TRBD2. CDR3 length: 16 residues. V was pared by 6 bases and J by 2 bases, with 7 bases of the junction left unmatched. Germline assignment: CDR1 ENHRY and CDR2 SYGVKD. CDR3 sequence (DNA): TGTGCCATCAGCCGAGCGGGACTAGCGGGGACCTACGAGCAGTACTTC. Residues: CAISRAGLAGTYEQYF.

This clonotype came up many times. The chain couples TRBV19 to TRBJ2-7; 8 nucleotides align to TRBD1. Germline V CDR1 and CDR2: LNHDA, SQIVND (reference sequence). The CDR3 contains 15 residues. Trimming removed 3 bases from V and 4 bases from J; junction bases left unmatched: 8. Here the CDR3 DNA reads TGTGCCAGTAGTATCCCCGGGACAGGCGCATACGAGCAGTACTTC. Translation gives CASSIPGTGAYEQYF.

This clonotype was seen more than once but under ten times. The chain combines TRBV12-3 or TRBV12-4 with TRBJ2-4; D unresolved. This CDR3 has 14 residues. Trimming shortened V by 5 bases and J by 0 bases, and 8 bases separated the two germline ends. The CDR3 nucleotides read TGTGCCAGCAGTCCGGACCAAGCCAAAAACATTCAGTACTTC. This encodes CASSPDQAKNIQYF.

V is TRBV28 and J is TRBJ1-1; TRBD1 matches 9 bases. This CDR3 has 15 amino acids. Germline CDR1 reads MDHEN; CDR2 reads SYDVKM. Unmatched junction bases numbered 4, after V lost 4 bases and J lost 1 base. The CDR3 bases are TGTGCCAGCAGTTCTGGGACAGGGAGGAACACTGAAGCTTTCTTT. As protein: CASSSGTGRNTEAFF. The entire variable domain, with the rest obtained from reference TRBV28 and TRBJ1-1, is as follows: DVKVTQSSRYLVKRTGEKVFLECVQDMDHENMFWYRQDPGLGLRLIYFSYDVKMKEKGDIPEGYSVSREKKERFSLILESASTNQTSMYLCASSSGTGRNTEAFFGQGTRLTVV.

This clonotype has at least ten counts. The chain is built from TRBV10-1 and TRBJ1-5; D is unresolved. The length of the CDR3 is 10 residues. Germline V lookup: CDR1 WNHNN, CDR2 SYGVQD (reference sequence). V gave up 5 bases and J gave up 9 bases, with 5 bases separating them. CDR3 in DNA: TGCGCCAGCAGTATTCCGCCCCAGCATTTT. Its translation: CASSIPPQHF.

The chain carries TRBV6-1 and TRBJ1-5, with 9 bases identical to TRBD1. V shed 7 bases, J shed 6 bases, and the junction held 7 bases outside the gene matches. The CDR3 runs to 14 residues. Germline loops: CDR1 MNHNS, CDR2 SASEGT. The CDR3 sequence is CASKTGGAGQPQHF. CDR3 sequence (DNA): TGTGCCAGCAAAACAGGGGGCGCGGGTCAGCCCCAGCATTTT.

This clonotype was seen just once. For the CDR3, the DNA is TGTGCCAGCAGGAAGGACAGGGGGCTGTTCTATGGCTACACCTTC. It yields the protein CASRKDRGLFYGYTF. The gene calls are TRBV6-1 and TRBJ1-2, with 11 bases matching TRBD1. This CDR3 spans 15 amino acids. The V gene end was trimmed by 6 bases and the J gene end by 4 bases; junction bases not matched to a gene: 7. Germline lookup yields CDR1 MNHNS and CDR2 SASEGT.

This clonotype has ten or more counts. The rearrangement uses TRBV9 and TRBJ2-7; TRBD2 might be the D (6 bases). The CDR3 is made up of 16 amino acids. Trimming pared 4 bases from V and 0 bases from J, leaving 17 bases between. The V gene's germline CDR1 is SGDLS and CDR2 YYNGEE. The CDR3 coding sequence is TGTGCCAGCAGCCCCCGTAGCGGAGCCCCCTCCTACGAGCAGTACTTC. Translating gives CASSPRSGAPSYEQYF.

This clonotype was counted a single time. The chain recombines TRBV12-3 or TRBV12-4 with TRBJ2-5; 15 bases align to TRBD2. V shed 6 bases and J 3 bases; nucleotides not matched to a gene: 8. This CDR3 has 17 residues. CDR3 nucleotide sequence: TGTGCCAGCAGGCCCGGACTAGCGGGAGGGCCGAAAGAGACCCAGTACTTC. The encoded protein is CASRPGLAGGPKETQYF.

This clonotype was recorded many times. The chain uses TRBV3-1 and TRBJ1-2, with D unclear. V was trimmed by 1 base and J by 1 base, leaving 10 bases between them. Germline CDR1 and CDR2: LGHDT and YNNKEL (reference sequence). This CDR3 is 15 amino acids long. This chain's CDR3 is CASSQGGGINYGYTF. As DNA, the CDR3 is TGTGCCAGCAGCCAAGGCGGCGGGATTAACTATGGCTACACCTTC.

V and J are TRBV5-4 and TRBJ2-7; 8 positions match TRBD1. The CDR3 has 14 residues. Germline V gene lookup returns CDR1 SGHNT and CDR2 YYREEE (reference sequence). V was clipped by 3 bases and J by 3 bases; unmatched bases: 5. In DNA, the CDR3 is TGTGCCAGCAGCTCACAGGGGGGAGGCTACGAGCAGTACTTC. This codes for CASSSQGGGYEQYF. Full variable domain (missing parts from reference TRBV5-4 and TRBJ2-7): ETGVTQSPTHLIKTRGQQVTLRCSSQSGHNTVSWYQQALGQGPQFIFQYYREEENGRGNFPPRFSGLQFPNYSSELNVNALELDDSALYLCASSSQGGGYEQYFGPGTRLTVT.

The table lists this clonotype with many counts. The chain carries TRBV6-1 and TRBJ2-5, with D possibly TRBD1 on 5 matching bases. Germline lookup yields CDR1 MNHNS and CDR2 SASEGT. Trimming stripped 0 bases from V and 5 bases from J, with 10 bases between. CDR3 length equals 14 residues. The CDR3: CASSEAAGLETQYF. In nucleotides, the CDR3 is TGTGCCAGCAGTGAAGCGGCAGGGTTGGAGACCCAGTACTTC.

This clonotype has just a few counts. A much more abundant neighbour one base away suggests this may be a read error. CDR3 sequence (DNA): TGTGATCTGGGTTGTCGGGTCGTCGAGTGTTTGGAGACCCTGTACTTC. The encoded protein is CDLGCRVVECLETLYF. The V and J genes are TRBV19 and TRBJ2-5; D remains ambiguous. Germline lookup yields CDR1 LNHDA and CDR2 SQIVND (reference sequence). The CDR3 length is 16 residues.

This clonotype was found many times. The rearrangement uses TRBV5-6 and TRBJ2-2; D unresolved. Trimming removed 4 bases from V and 6 bases from J, with 10 bases in between. CDR1 is SGHDT, CDR2 YYEEEE, per germline. CDR3 length: 13 residues. This CDR3 is CASSLRVSGELFF. CDR3 in DNA: TGTGCCAGCAGCCTACGGGTTTCCGGGGAGCTGTTTTTT.

This clonotype was observed many times. The rearrangement uses TRBV5-1 and TRBJ2-2; the D gene is possibly TRBD2 (6 bases). Germline V lookup: CDR1 SGHRS, CDR2 YFSETQ. The CDR3 spans 16 residues. Trimming took 0 bases from V and 1 from J, leaving 10 bases between them. The CDR3 sequence: CASSLAASVNTGELFF. The DNA of the CDR3 is TGCGCCAGCAGCTTGGCCGCTAGCGTGAACACCGGGGAGCTGTTTTTT.

In this sample, this clonotype turned up many times. The V gene is TRBV4-1, the J gene TRBJ2-5; possible D gene TRBD1, 6 bases. V was clipped by 0 bases and J by 2 bases, with 10 bases between them. Germline V gives CDR1 MGHRA, CDR2 YSYEKL. The CDR3 has 15 residues. CDR3 nucleotides: TGCGCCAGCAGCCAAGATTGGGACAATCAAGAGACCCAGTACTTC. Its translation is CASSQDWDNQETQYF.

This clonotype was picked up many times. V gene TRBV6-1 combines with J gene TRBJ1-3, with 8 bases fitting TRBD1. The junction had 7 bases not matched to a gene; V was cut back by 0 bases and J by 0 bases. Germline values: CDR1 MNHNS, CDR2 SASEGT. CDR3 size: 18 residues. Written as DNA, the CDR3 is TGTGCCAGCAGTGAAGCTCAGACAGGGGCGATCTCTGGAAACACCATATATTTT. Its protein product is CASSEAQTGAISGNTIYF.

This clonotype showed up many times. The rearrangement links TRBV5-5 to TRBJ1-2, with D uncertain. This CDR3 is 18 amino acids long. The germline V and J ends were trimmed by 1 base and 5 bases, with 24 bases remaining between them. Germline V lookup: CDR1 SGHKS, CDR2 YYEKEE (reference sequence). This CDR3 reads CASSLPGAPAKVAYGYTF. In DNA form, the CDR3 reads TGTGCCAGCAGCTTGCCGGGAGCCCCCGCAAAGGTAGCTTATGGCTACACCTTC.